These 10 T cell receptor beta chains were all obtained from the same sample, sequenced in a study of OX40 agonist ivuxolimab in advanced cancers. Assay used: immunoSEQ multiplex PCR; TCRdb lists only in-frame clones, some missing. The sample carries some 77,000 clones, 75% to 90% recorded once. This material consisted of CD4+ or CD8+ T cells sorted from blood, taken in a trial of the OX40 agonist ivuxolimab. All receptors derive from an adult with an advanced solid tumor such as melanoma, head and neck, liver or kidney cancer.

CDR3 loop: CASSVAIASGRREETQYF. CDR3 in DNA: TGTGCCAGCAGCGTAGCTATCGCTAGCGGGAGACGGGAAGAGACCCAGTACTTC. The chain links TRBV9 to TRBJ2-5, with 10 bases identical to TRBD2. V shed 0 bases and J 3 bases; nucleotides not matched to a gene: 11. Germline CDR1 is SGDLS and CDR2 is YYNGEE. This CDR3 spans 18 amino acids.

J is TRBJ2-7 and V is TRBV9; no clear D. V was trimmed by 0 bases and J by 5 bases, leaving 9 bases between them. This CDR3 comprises 13 residues. CDR1 is SGDLS, CDR2 YYNGEE, per germline. The CDR3 nucleotides are TGTGCCAGCAGCGTAGGGACGGCACACGAGCAGTACTTC. The encoded protein is CASSVGTAHEQYF.

This clone was found a few times. The chain employs TRBV5-3 and TRBJ1-2; D not resolved. TRBV5-3 belongs to the ORF category, with a function that is uncertain. This CDR3 spans 12 amino acids. The V and J ends lost 5 bases and 7 bases respectively, with 12 bases between them. CDR3 residues: CARRRREGGYTF. The CDR3 nucleotides are TGTGCCAGAAGACGAAGGGAAGGTGGCTACACCTTC.

This chain connects TRBV11-2 to TRBJ2-1; D remains unclear. Germline V gene lookup returns CDR1 SGHAT and CDR2 FQNNGV. The CDR3 runs 16 residues. V was clipped by 2 bases and J by 0 bases, with 11 bases between them. CDR3 amino acids: CASSLIAGSSYNEQFF. In DNA, the CDR3 is TGTGCCAGCAGCTTAATAGCCGGTAGCTCCTACAATGAGCAGTTCTTC.

The chain recombines TRBV4-2 with TRBJ2-1; 7 bases are shared with TRBD2. The V gene's germline CDR1 is LGHNA and CDR2 YNFKEQ. Germline trimming cut 7 bases from V and 3 bases from J; bases unmatched to any gene: 6. The CDR3 has 14 amino acids. The CDR3 region is CASTPQRDYNEQFF. DNA of the CDR3: TGTGCCAGCACCCCACAGCGGGACTACAATGAGCAGTTCTTC.

As concerns this clone: This specimen includes other DNA sequences encoding the same CDR3. V usage is TRBV7-2 and J usage is TRBJ1-2; TRBD1 agrees at 9 bases. The CDR3 spans 15 residues. Per the germline V gene, CDR1 is SGHTA and CDR2 is FQGNSA. The J segment lost 5 bases and the V segment lost 1 base, leaving 5 bases of the junction unmatched. The CDR3 here is CASSLGGQGKYGYTF. The CDR3 nucleotides are TGTGCCAGCAGCTTAGGGGGACAGGGAAAATATGGCTACACCTTC. Drawing the rest from reference TRBV7-2 and TRBJ1-2, the complete variable domain is GAGVSQSPSNKVTEKGKDVELRCDPISGHTALYWYRQSLGQGLEFLIYFQGNSAPDKSGLPSDRFSAERTGGSVSTLTIQRTQQEDSAVYLCASSLGGQGKYGYTFGSGTRLTVV.

The chain couples TRBV14 to TRBJ1-3; D not resolved. CDR3 length equals 21 residues. Trimming pared 3 bases from V and 0 bases from J, leaving 27 bases between. Germline V lookup: CDR1 SGHDN, CDR2 FVKESK. In nucleotides, the CDR3 is TGTGCCAGCAGCCATATAGACCCATGGAAGAGTTTAGAGCTCTCTGGAAACACCATATATTTT. Its translation: CASSHIDPWKSLELSGNTIYF. Full variable domain (rest looked up from reference TRBV14 and TRBJ1-3): EAGVTQFPSHSVIEKGQTVTLRCDPISGHDNLYWYRRVMGKEIKFLLHFVKESKQDESGMPNNRFLAERTGGTYSTLKVQPAELEDSGVYFCASSHIDPWKSLELSGNTIYFGEGSWLTVV.

The J gene is TRBJ2-7, the V gene TRBV2; D possibly corresponds to TRBD1 (6 bases). CDR3 length: 13 amino acids. Deletions cut 8 bases from V and 3 bases from J, with 14 bases between. CDR1 and CDR2 from the germline V gene are SNHLY and FYNNEI. The CDR3 sequence is CASSRDIIYEQYF. CDR3 DNA: TGTGCCAGCTCCCGGGACATCATCTACGAGCAGTACTTC.

The V call is TRBV6-1, the J call TRBJ1-5, with D unclear. Germline-derived CDR1 and CDR2 are MNHNS and SASEGT. The length of the CDR3 is 13 residues. V was trimmed by 5 bases and J by 7 bases, leaving 12 bases between them. Written as DNA, the CDR3 is TGTGCCAGCAGTTCGGTAGGGTGGCAGCCCCAGCATTTT. This sequence encodes CASSSVGWQPQHF.

The gene calls are TRBV18 and TRBJ2-1, with 11 nucleotides matching TRBD1. With 1 base clipped from V and 7 bases from J, the junction kept 9 bases outside the gene matches. This CDR3 comprises 17 residues. Germline V CDR1 and CDR2: KGHSH, LQKENI. DNA for the CDR3: TGTGCCAGCTCACCACGGACCGGGACAGGGGGAAAAAATGAGCAGTTCTTC. Translation: CASSPRTGTGGKNEQFF.